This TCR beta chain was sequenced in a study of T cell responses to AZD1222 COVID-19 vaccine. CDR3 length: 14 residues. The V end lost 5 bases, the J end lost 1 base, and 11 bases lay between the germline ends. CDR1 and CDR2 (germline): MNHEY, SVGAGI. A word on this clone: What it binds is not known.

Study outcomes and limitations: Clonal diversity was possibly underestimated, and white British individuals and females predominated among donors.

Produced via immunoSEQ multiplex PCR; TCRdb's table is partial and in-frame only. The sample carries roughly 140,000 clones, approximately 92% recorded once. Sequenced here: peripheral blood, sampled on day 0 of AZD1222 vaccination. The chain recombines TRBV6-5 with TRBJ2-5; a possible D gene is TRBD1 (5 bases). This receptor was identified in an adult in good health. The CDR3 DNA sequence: TGTGCCAGCAGTCCACAGGTCCTCCAAGAGACCCAGTACTTC. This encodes CASSPQVLQETQYF.